This T cell receptor beta chain is from a study of blood T cell repertoires in COVID-19. On the study more broadly: From the United States, Italy and Spain came samples of acute and convalescent COVID-19. PBMCs, B-cell-depleted T cells, or T cells provided the cDNA or gDNA that made up the material.

The germline V gene encodes CDR1 SGHVS and CDR2 FNYEAQ. V was cut by 2 bases and J by 0 bases, with 8 bases left in between. CDR3 size: 15 residues. Authors' analysis steps: Amplifying reference gene primers gave estimates of nucleated cell counts. Only in-frame clones appear in the TCRdb table, and some are missing; sequencing was by immunoSEQ multiplex PCR. V and J calls and clone size come straight from that table; D and trimming were deduced from the DNA. The sample comprises approximately 47,000 clones, 85% to 90% of which are singletons, and less than 6.5% rests with the top ten. The chain is built from TRBV7-6 and TRBJ2-1; D remains unclear. Sequenced material: peripheral blood. This clonotype was obtained from a woman aged 55-69 years with acute or convalescent COVID-19. The chain's CDR3 is CASSLLVSSYNEQFF. In DNA, the CDR3 is TGTGCCAGCAGCTTACTCGTCAGCTCCTACAATGAGCAGTTCTTC.